This T cell receptor (beta chain) was recorded in a study of cytomegalovirus exposure and HLA in healthy donors. Study at large: Ancestry clustering placed 81% of several hundred genotyped donors in the Caucasian-associated cluster. Study-wide findings and caveats: Listed as cytomegalovirus-associated were 150 to 200 TCR beta chains.

The PCR made use of 60 Vbeta and 13 Jbeta primers. The data were produced by immunoSEQ multiplex PCR, yet TCRdb's version contains in-frame clones alone and is incomplete. The table has approximately 130,000 clones, approximately 75% seen once. With V trimmed by 6 bases and J by 9 bases, 8 bases remained unmatched. The CDR3 sequence is 14 residues long. Germline-derived CDR1 and CDR2 are MNHNS and SASEGT. About this clone: Its antigen remains unknown.

The TCR was taken from a male donor in good health and CMV-seronegative. The genes are TRBV6-1 and TRBJ1-5; 10 bases agree with TRBD1. The sequenced sample consisted of PBMCs. This CDR3 is CASRRQGALTPQHF. As DNA, the CDR3 is TGTGCCAGCAGACGACAGGGGGCTTTAACGCCCCAGCATTTT.